The next 22 T cell receptor beta chains were all read from a single sample in a study of cytomegalovirus exposure and HLA in healthy donors. The PCR ran on 60 Vbeta and 13 Jbeta primers. Data came from immunoSEQ multiplex PCR; TCRdb stores just in-frame clones and leaves some out. Here the sample spans under 300,000 clones, 92% being singletons. Material: PBMCs. The source of these receptors is a girl aged 2 to 10 in good health and CMV-seronegative.

This chain connects TRBV13 to TRBJ2-1, with 9 bases matching TRBD2. The germline CDR1 and CDR2 sequences are PRHDT and FYEKMQ (reference sequence). The CDR3 runs 15 residues. V was pared by 5 bases and J by 4 bases, with 6 bases of the junction left unmatched. The chain's CDR3 is CASSRVTSGYNEQFF. The CDR3 DNA reads TGTGCCAGCAGCCGCGTGACTAGCGGATACAATGAGCAGTTCTTC.

The rearrangement uses TRBV29-1 and TRBJ2-7; D is possibly TRBD1 (6 bases). Germline-derived CDR1 and CDR2 are SQVTM and ANQGSEA. V was cut by 3 bases and J by 0 bases, with 9 bases left in between. This CDR3 is 13 amino acids long. The CDR3, as DNA: TGCAGCGTTGACCAACAGGGCTCCTACGAGCAGTACTTC. The encoded protein is CSVDQQGSYEQYF.

With regard to this clone: Germline is not matched at one junction end, which may reflect a read error. The CDR3 reads CASSTRTGGSFEQYF. The CDR3 nucleotides are TGTGCCAGTAGTACCAGGACAGGCGGGTCCTTCGAGCAGTACTTC. The chain has TRBV19 and TRBJ2-7; 7 bases are shared with TRBD1. In germline, CDR1 is LNHDA, CDR2 SQIVND (reference sequence). CDR3 length: 15 residues.

V is TRBV5-6 and J is TRBJ2-3; possible D gene TRBD2, 6 bases. CDR1 and CDR2 from the germline V gene are SGHDT and YYEEEE. The CDR3 covers 14 residues. Trimming pared 4 bases from V and 4 bases from J, leaving 13 bases between. The CDR3 nucleotides are TGTGCCAGCAGCCCCACGGGGGAGTCAGATACGCAGTATTTT. Its translation is CASSPTGESDTQYF.

In its sample, this clone was seen a few times. The chain links TRBV11-3 to TRBJ1-1; perhaps TRBD1 as D (5 bases). V was shortened by 1 base and J by 8 bases, with 11 bases between the two germline ends. The V gene's germline CDR1 is SGHNT and CDR2 YENEEA. The CDR3 has 13 amino acids. This chain's CDR3 is CASSLVGGGEAFF. As DNA, the CDR3 is TGTGCCAGCAGCTTAGTTGGGGGAGGCGAAGCTTTCTTT.

The chain joins TRBV11-3 to TRBJ2-3; 8 bases line up with TRBD1. Germline V gene lookup returns CDR1 SGHNT and CDR2 YENEEA. The CDR3 covers 18 residues. V lost 1 base to trimming and J lost 0 bases; unmatched junction nucleotides: 9. DNA for the CDR3: TGTGCCAGCAGCTTAGGGGGGACAGGAAGTCGCAGCACAGATACGCAGTATTTT. Residues: CASSLGGTGSRSTDTQYF.

The rearrangement joins TRBV12-5 to TRBJ2-2, with 12 bases matching TRBD1. Per the germline V gene, CDR1 is LGHNT and CDR2 is FRNRAP. The CDR3 extends over 14 amino acids. Losses at the gene ends were 8 bases for V and 5 bases for J; bases not matched to a gene: 3. The CDR3 is CASRGQGATGELFF. Here the CDR3 DNA reads TGTGCTAGTAGGGGACAGGGGGCAACCGGGGAGCTGTTTTTT.

The chain is built from TRBV10-1 and TRBJ2-3, with D perhaps TRBD1 (5 bases). Trimming stripped 3 bases from V and 2 bases from J, with 12 bases between. Per the germline V gene, CDR1 is WNHNN and CDR2 is SYGVQD (reference sequence). The CDR3 is 15 residues long. This CDR3 is CASSDRDRFTDTQYF. In nucleotides, the CDR3 is TGCGCCAGCAGTGATAGAGACAGATTCACAGATACGCAGTATTTT.

The chain carries TRBV19 and TRBJ2-7; TRBD1 is a possible D gene (5 bases). Trimming pared 5 bases from V and 4 bases from J, leaving 21 bases between. Germline V gene lookup returns CDR1 LNHDA and CDR2 SQIVND (reference sequence). The CDR3 sequence is 16 residues long. The CDR3 sequence is CASSYRPGSDRYEQYF. The CDR3 coding sequence is TGTGCCAGTAGTTACCGCCCAGGGTCGGATAGGTACGAGCAGTACTTC. Full variable domain (remainder filled in from reference TRBV19 and TRBJ2-7): DGGITQSPKYLFRKEGQNVTLSCEQNLNHDAMYWYRQDPGQGLRLIYYSQIVNDFQKGDIAEGYSVSREKKESFPLTVTSAQKNPTAFYLCASSYRPGSDRYEQYFGPGTRLTVT.

This chain connects TRBV27 to TRBJ1-2, with D perhaps matching TRBD1 (5 bases). From germline, CDR1 is MNHEY and CDR2 SMNVEV (reference sequence). The CDR3 loop spans 13 amino acids. V was trimmed by 5 bases and J by 8 bases, leaving 15 bases between them. Here the CDR3 reads CASSGTGLRGYTF. The DNA of the CDR3 is TGTGCCAGCAGTGGAACAGGATTGCGGGGCTACACCTTC.

The chain combines TRBV9 with TRBJ1-2, with 7 bases lining up with TRBD1. V trimming: 3 bases; J trimming: 7 bases; junction bases outside the gene matches: 3. The CDR3 consists of 12 residues. The germline V gene encodes CDR1 SGDLS and CDR2 YYNGEE. The CDR3 region has the DNA TGTGCCAGCAGCGCCCACAGGGGTGGCTACACCTTC. Protein sequence: CASSAHRGGYTF.

The rearrangement uses TRBV5-1 and TRBJ2-5; the match to TRBD1 covers 7 bases. Unmatched junction bases numbered 3, after V lost 1 base and J lost 3 bases. CDR3 length equals 14 residues. The germline CDR1 and CDR2 sequences are SGHRS and YFSETQ. This CDR3 reads CASSLTDREETQYF. DNA of the CDR3: TGCGCCAGCAGCTTGACCGACAGGGAAGAGACCCAGTACTTC.

V gene TRBV12-5 combines with J gene TRBJ2-3; 7 nucleotides match TRBD2. Germline CDR1 reads LGHNT; CDR2 reads FRNRAP. The CDR3 runs to 13 residues. With 2 bases clipped from V and 4 bases from J, the junction kept 0 bases outside the gene matches. This chain's CDR3 is CASGLSGADTQYF. The CDR3 nucleotides read TGTGCTAGTGGTTTGAGCGGGGCAGATACGCAGTATTTT.

This sequence joins TRBV2 and TRBJ2-7; 8 bases match TRBD1. The germline V gene has CDR1 SNHLY and CDR2 FYNNEI. This CDR3 region has 16 residues. With 2 bases clipped from V and 3 bases from J, the junction kept 9 bases outside the gene matches. Written as DNA, the CDR3 is TGTGCCAGCAGTGAACCTGGACAGGGCTTCCACTACGAGCAGTACTTC. Residues: CASSEPGQGFHYEQYF.

The chain links TRBV2 to TRBJ1-6; 7 bases are a match to TRBD1. The ends lost 4 bases at V and 7 bases at J; junction bases unmatched: 7. Germline lookup yields CDR1 SNHLY and CDR2 FYNNEI. There are 15 residues in the CDR3. The CDR3 protein is CASSGDRDVNSPLHF. CDR3 in DNA: TGTGCCAGCAGTGGAGACAGGGACGTGAATTCACCCCTCCACTTT.

The rearrangement links TRBV6-5 to TRBJ1-1, with no clear D. Germline loops: CDR1 MNHEY, CDR2 SVGAGI. The CDR3 totals 13 residues. Trimming stripped 6 bases from V and 1 base from J, with 9 bases between. CDR3 in amino acids: CASSAPGNTEAFF. As DNA, the CDR3 is TGTGCCAGCAGCGCCCCAGGGAACACTGAAGCTTTCTTT.

The chain employs TRBV6-5 and TRBJ2-5; D not certain. This CDR3 contains 14 residues. Germline CDR1 and CDR2: MNHEY and SVGAGI. Trimming took 5 bases from V and 4 from J, leaving 14 bases between them. CDR3 sequence: CASSVSLGAETQYF. The CDR3 DNA reads as TGTGCCAGCAGTGTTAGCCTAGGTGCAGAGACCCAGTACTTC.

The chain couples TRBV10-3 to TRBJ2-3; 8 bases are a match to TRBD1. The CDR3 consists of 16 residues. The germline V gene encodes CDR1 ENHRY and CDR2 SYGVKD. Trimming took 5 bases from V and 1 from J; bases not matched to a gene: 8. CDR3 bases: TGTGCCATCAGTTACCTTGACAGGGGAGGCACAGATACGCAGTATTTT. This gives the protein CAISYLDRGGTDTQYF.

This sequence joins TRBV30 and TRBJ1-1, with 8 bases fitting TRBD1. Germline V gives CDR1 GTSNPN, CDR2 SVGIG (reference sequence). The CDR3 totals 14 residues. The V and J ends lost 3 bases and 4 bases, in that order; junction bases with no gene match: 7. This CDR3 reads CAWSANRGSTEAFF. The CDR3 DNA reads TGTGCCTGGAGCGCGAACAGGGGGAGCACTGAAGCTTTCTTT. The variable domain in full, completed from reference TRBV30 and TRBJ1-1, reads SQTIHQWPATLVQPVGSPLSLECTVEGTSNPNLYWYRQAAGRGLQLLFYSVGIGQISSEVPQNLSASRPQDRQFILSSKKLLLSDSGFYLCAWSANRGSTEAFFGQGTRLTVV.

The chain is built from TRBV7-2 and TRBJ2-2, with TRBD2 identical over 13 bases. Germline V gene data show CDR1 as SGHTA and CDR2 as FQGNSA. The CDR3 consists of 15 residues. The V segment lost 5 bases and the J segment 7 bases; nucleotides outside the gene matches: 4. The CDR3 loop is CASSLWTSGGGELFF. Here the CDR3 DNA reads TGTGCCAGCAGCCTTTGGACTAGCGGGGGCGGGGAGCTGTTTTTT. Filled out from reference TRBV7-2 and TRBJ2-2, the complete variable domain reads GAGVSQSPSNKVTEKGKDVELRCDPISGHTALYWYRQSLGQGLEFLIYFQGNSAPDKSGLPSDRFSAERTGGSVSTLTIQRTQQEDSAVYLCASSLWTSGGGELFFGEGSRLTVL.

The chain combines TRBV7-9 with TRBJ1-2; D might be TRBD1 (6 bases). The germline V and J ends were trimmed by 1 base and 3 bases, with 18 bases remaining between them. In germline, CDR1 is SEHNR, CDR2 FQNEAQ (reference sequence). CDR3 length: 17 amino acids. CDR3 nucleotides: TGTGCCAGCAGCTTAGGTTGGGTTGGGGGCGTGGACTATGGCTACACCTTC. Its protein is CASSLGWVGGVDYGYTF.

Only a few counts were recorded for this clone. The chain joins TRBV25-1 to TRBJ2-3; perhaps TRBD2 as D (6 bases). V lost 1 base and J lost 6, with 20 bases in between. CDR3 length equals 17 residues. The germline V gene encodes CDR1 MGHDK and CDR2 SYGVNS. CDR3 nucleotide sequence: TGTGCCAGCAGTGAATCGAAGGTTCGGGACTCCGGCGATACGCAGTATTTT. Protein sequence: CASSESKVRDSGDTQYF.